These T cell receptor beta chains were read from a single sample in a study of T-cell memory formation after mild COVID-19. TCRdb analysed the 5' RACE reads with MiXCR anew, one entry per CDR3 protein. The repertoire holds roughly 400,000 distinct CDR3 sequences, with approximately 15% as singletons. The sequenced material came from PBMCs or a T cell subset sorted from them (not recorded which). Receptors were obtained from a man between 18 and 29 years old who had mild COVID-19 (a few samples of this study predate the infection). Cell type and time point are not known. The CDR3 runs from the conserved cysteine through the conserved F or W. Fields, in order: J gene, V gene, D gene, clone size, CDR3 DNA, CDR3 protein. D genes are given only for firm matches. Not every row has a clone size; where given, it reads once, few, many or a size class.

J gene: TRBJ2-3; V gene: TRBV4-2; D gene: TRBD2; clone size: .; CDR3 DNA: TGTGCCAGCAGCCAAGAGCCTAGCGGGGGGCCCAGAGATACGCAGTATTTT; CDR3 protein: CASSQEPSGGPRDTQYF
J gene: TRBJ1-3; V gene: TRBV27; D gene: TRBD1; clone size: few; CDR3 DNA: TGTGCCAGCAGGCAACAGGGGGCTGGAAACACCATATATTTT; CDR3 protein: CASRQQGAGNTIYF
J gene: TRBJ2-1; V gene: TRBV20-1; D gene: TRBD2; clone size: few; CDR3 DNA: TGCAGTGCTTCTCACACTAGCGGACGCGTGGGTGAGCAGTTCTTC; CDR3 protein: CSASHTSGRVGEQFF
J gene: TRBJ1-6; V gene: TRBV2; D gene: .; clone size: .; CDR3 DNA: TGTGCCAGCAGTGAGGGGGCCTTGGGGTCACCCCTCCACTTT; CDR3 protein: CASSEGALGSPLHF
J gene: TRBJ2-7; V gene: TRBV20-1; D gene: .; clone size: .; CDR3 DNA: TGCAGTGCTCGAGCGAACTCCTACGAGCAGTACTTC; CDR3 protein: CSARANSYEQYF
J gene: TRBJ1-1; V gene: TRBV12-3/TRBV12-4; D gene: .; clone size: .; CDR3 DNA: TGTGCAAGCAGCAGATTCACCGCTTGGTCGTCTGGGGCTGAAGCTTTCTTT; CDR3 protein: CASSRFTAWSSGAEAFF
J gene: TRBJ2-7; V gene: TRBV27; D gene: .; clone size: .; CDR3 DNA: TGTGCCAGCAGTTTATTTCCCGGCTACGAGCAGTACTTC; CDR3 protein: CASSLFPGYEQYF
J gene: TRBJ1-1; V gene: TRBV23-1; D gene: TRBD1; clone size: few; CDR3 DNA: TGCGCCAGCAGTCGTGCCCCCCGGGACAGGGACATGAACACTGAAGCTTTCTTT; CDR3 protein: CASSRAPRDRDMNTEAFF
J gene: TRBJ1-3; V gene: TRBV7-9; D gene: .; clone size: .; CDR3 DNA: TGTGCCAGCAGCTTCATTAGGGGCTCTGGAAACACCATATATTTT; CDR3 protein: CASSFIRGSGNTIYF
J gene: TRBJ2-3; V gene: TRBV6-5; D gene: .; clone size: few; CDR3 DNA: TGTGCCAGCAGAGCCACTCCTAGCTCGGCCACAGATACGCAGTATTTT; CDR3 protein: CASRATPSSATDTQYF
J gene: TRBJ1-2; V gene: TRBV6-2/TRBV6-3; D gene: .; clone size: .; CDR3 DNA: TGTGCCAGCAGTTACTCGCGATTTCTGGAGGGCTACACCTTC; CDR3 protein: CASSYSRFLEGYTF
J gene: TRBJ1-1; V gene: TRBV10-3; D gene: .; clone size: .; CDR3 DNA: TGTGCCATCAGTTCCACGGGGGTCACTGAAGCTTTCTTT; CDR3 protein: CAISSTGVTEAFF
J gene: TRBJ2-7; V gene: TRBV14; D gene: .; clone size: few; CDR3 DNA: TGTGCCAGCAGCCAAGGCCGAAACCCTAGGACAACCTACGAGCAGTACTTC; CDR3 protein: CASSQGRNPRTTYEQYF
J gene: TRBJ2-1; V gene: TRBV7-9; D gene: TRBD2; clone size: .; CDR3 DNA: TGTGCCAGCAGCTCGGGACTAGCGGGGTCCCATGAGCAGTTCTTC; CDR3 protein: CASSSGLAGSHEQFF
J gene: TRBJ2-1; V gene: TRBV7-3; D gene: .; clone size: few; CDR3 DNA: TGTGCCAGCAGCTCCTTCGGGGTCTACAATGAGCAGTTCTTC; CDR3 protein: CASSSFGVYNEQFF
J gene: TRBJ2-2; V gene: TRBV18; D gene: .; clone size: .; CDR3 DNA: TGTGCCAGCTCACCGCTCGGGGGGCCGGCGACCGGGGAGCTGTTTTTT; CDR3 protein: CASSPLGGPATGELFF
J gene: TRBJ1-3; V gene: TRBV28; D gene: .; clone size: .; CDR3 DNA: TGTGCCAGCGAAACTCAACCGAAAGGAAACACCATATATTTT; CDR3 protein: CASETQPKGNTIYF
J gene: TRBJ1-2; V gene: TRBV4-2; D gene: TRBD1; clone size: .; CDR3 DNA: TGTGCCAGCAGCCAAGACGGGACAGGGGCAGGATATGGCTACACCTTC; CDR3 protein: CASSQDGTGAGYGYTF
J gene: TRBJ2-3; V gene: TRBV7-2; D gene: .; clone size: .; CDR3 DNA: TGTGCCAGCAGCCCAGGCTATGGGGGGGCGGGGGGCACAGATACGCAGTATTTT; CDR3 protein: CASSPGYGGAGGTDTQYF
J gene: TRBJ2-5; V gene: TRBV5-1; D gene: TRBD2; clone size: few; CDR3 DNA: TGCGCCAGCAGCGGGGTGGGGCTAGCGGCGGAAGAGACCCAGTACTTC; CDR3 protein: CASSGVGLAAEETQYF
J gene: TRBJ2-1; V gene: TRBV6-5; D gene: .; clone size: .; CDR3 DNA: TGTGCCAGCAGTTACGGCCGGGCGTACAATGAGCAGTTCTTC; CDR3 protein: CASSYGRAYNEQFF
J gene: TRBJ2-5; V gene: TRBV7-9; D gene: .; clone size: .; CDR3 DNA: TGTGCCAGCAGCTTAGGGCCCAGGGTCAAGACCCAGTACTTC; CDR3 protein: CASSLGPRVKTQYF
J gene: TRBJ2-3; V gene: TRBV18; D gene: TRBD2; clone size: few; CDR3 DNA: TGTGCCAGCTCGGCGGGGGGCATAGATACGCAGTATTTT; CDR3 protein: CASSAGGIDTQYF
J gene: TRBJ1-1; V gene: TRBV6-5; D gene: .; clone size: few; CDR3 DNA: TGTGCCAGCAGTTTCGAACAGGGGAACACTGAAGCTTTCTTT; CDR3 protein: CASSFEQGNTEAFF
J gene: TRBJ1-4; V gene: TRBV12-3/TRBV12-4; D gene: .; clone size: many; CDR3 DNA: TGTGCCAGCAGTGGTGGAGGGCTGAGTTTTACTAATGAAAAACTGTTTTTT; CDR3 protein: CASSGGGLSFTNEKLFF
J gene: TRBJ1-5; V gene: TRBV20-1; D gene: TRBD1; clone size: few; CDR3 DNA: TGCAGTGCTAGAGAAGGCAGGGGGCGCTTAATGGGACGCAATCAGCCCCAGCATTTT; CDR3 protein: CSAREGRGRLMGRNQPQHF